Included here is one T cell receptor beta chain sequence, with context. The sample comes from a study of blood T cell repertoires in COVID-19. On the study more broadly: Acute-phase and convalescent COVID-19 samples originated in the United States, Italy and Spain. PBMCs, B-cell-depleted T cells, or T cells were the source of the cDNA or gDNA that made up the material.

Trimming removed 0 bases at V and 5 bases at J, with 7 bases between. CDR3 length: 13 amino acids. The germline gives CDR1 SGDLS, CDR2 YYNGEE. Study processing details: Quantification of nucleated cells was approximated via reference gene primer amplification. Method: immunoSEQ multiplex PCR; TCRdb's copy keeps in-frame clones and lacks some. Clone size and V and J calls were adopted from that table, with D and trimming inferred from the DNA. The sample holds over 400,000 clones, roughly 88% seen once. The chain recombines TRBV9 with TRBJ2-3; D not resolved. The sequenced sample consisted of peripheral blood. The TCR sequence derives from a human donor in a cohort sampled during active COVID-19. In nucleotides, the CDR3 is TGTGCCAGCAGCGTAGGGCGAGGAGATACGCAGTATTTT. It translates to CASSVGRGDTQYF.